What follows describes a single T cell receptor beta chain. No antigen is known for it. The data originate from a study of cytomegalovirus exposure and HLA in healthy donors. Overall study: The same platform was used for the 100 to 150 validation repertoires as for the 666 first-cohort repertoires, as reported in a later analysis. The study, taken as a whole, reports: Reports credit the classifier with highly specific, highly sensitive diagnosis of cytomegalovirus status. In the approximately 120 validation repertoires, a later analysis found that first-cohort TCR clusters tended to co-occur.

The V end lost 2 bases, the J end lost 5 bases, and 9 bases lay between the germline ends. CDR1 MDHEN and CDR2 SYDVKM come from the germline V gene. This CDR3 spans 13 amino acids. The table came from immunoSEQ multiplex PCR; TCRdb's copy has only in-frame clones and leaves some out. The sample has 120,000 or so clones; about nine tenths are singletons. V usage is TRBV28 and J usage is TRBJ1-2; D not certain. Sequencing was performed on PBMCs. This clonotype originated in a woman between 18 and 29 years old in good health and CMV-seronegative. The CDR3 DNA reads as TGTGCCAGCAGTTTAACCCGGGAATATGGCTACACCTTC. It encodes CASSLTREYGYTF.